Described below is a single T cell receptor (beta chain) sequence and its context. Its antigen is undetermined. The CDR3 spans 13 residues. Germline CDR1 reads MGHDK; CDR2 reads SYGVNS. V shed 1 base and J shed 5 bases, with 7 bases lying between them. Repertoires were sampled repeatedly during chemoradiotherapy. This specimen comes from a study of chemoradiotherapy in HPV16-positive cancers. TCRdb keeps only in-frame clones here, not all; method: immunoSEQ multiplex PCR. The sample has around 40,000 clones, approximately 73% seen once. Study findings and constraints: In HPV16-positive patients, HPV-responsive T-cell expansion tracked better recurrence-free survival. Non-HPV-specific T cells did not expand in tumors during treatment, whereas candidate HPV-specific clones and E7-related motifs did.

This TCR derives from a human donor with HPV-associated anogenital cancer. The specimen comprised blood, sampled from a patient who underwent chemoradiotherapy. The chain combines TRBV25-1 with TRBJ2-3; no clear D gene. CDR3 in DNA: TGTGCCAGCAGTGAATCGCGCTTAGATACGCAGTATTTT. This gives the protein CASSESRLDTQYF.